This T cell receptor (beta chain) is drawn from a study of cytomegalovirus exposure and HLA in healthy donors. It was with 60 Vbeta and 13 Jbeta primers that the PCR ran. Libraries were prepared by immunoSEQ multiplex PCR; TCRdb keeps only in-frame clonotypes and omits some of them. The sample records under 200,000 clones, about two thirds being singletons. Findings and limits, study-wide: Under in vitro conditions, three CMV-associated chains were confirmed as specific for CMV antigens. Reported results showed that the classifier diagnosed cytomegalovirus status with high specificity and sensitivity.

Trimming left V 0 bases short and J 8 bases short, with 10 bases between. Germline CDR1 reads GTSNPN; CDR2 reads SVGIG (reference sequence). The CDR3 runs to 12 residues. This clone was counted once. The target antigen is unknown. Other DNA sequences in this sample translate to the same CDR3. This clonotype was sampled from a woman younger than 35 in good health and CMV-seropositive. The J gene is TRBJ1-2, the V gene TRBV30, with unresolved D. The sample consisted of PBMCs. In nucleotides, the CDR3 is TGTGCCTGGAGTGTATCGGTTGCGGGCTACACCTTC. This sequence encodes CAWSVSVAGYTF.